These 20 T cell receptor beta chains originate from one sample sequenced in a study of radiotherapy plus CTLA-4 blockade in lung cancer (dated by TCRdb to the late 2010s). The library was generated by the immunoSEQ multiplex PCR assay. TCRdb's version of the immuneACCESS table is confined to in-frame rearrangements and falls short of the full clone set. An unresolved V gene accounts for under half of the shortfall where checked; the remainder is of unknown origin. The sample table contains approximately 99,000 clones; only one count was recorded for just over 85% of them. 4% to 6% of the sample comes from the top ten. Sample: peripheral blood, taken from a patient treated with radiotherapy plus ipilimumab. The receptors stem from a human donor with non-small cell lung cancer that progressed on radiotherapy plus ipilimumab.

This rearrangement joins TRBV5-1 to TRBJ2-1, with 8 bases identical to TRBD1. CDR3 length: 18 amino acids. The germline CDR1 and CDR2 sequences are SGHRS and YFSETQ. J gave up 8 bases and V 2 bases, and 18 bases lay outside the gene matches. This chain's CDR3 is CASSLRPRTGSVAHEQFF. CDR3 DNA sequence: TGCGCCAGCAGCTTACGGCCCCGGACAGGGAGTGTTGCCCATGAGCAGTTCTTC.

On this clone itself: The sample holds other DNA sequences that translate to the same CDR3. V gene TRBV2 combines with J gene TRBJ2-3; D is uncertain. This CDR3 spans 12 amino acids. Trimming removed 8 bases from V and 0 bases from J, with 6 bases in between. CDR1 and CDR2 from the germline V gene are SNHLY and FYNNEI. The CDR3 DNA follows: TGTGCCAGCGATTCTAGCACAGATACGCAGTATTTT. Its translation is CASDSSTDTQYF.

The V and J genes are TRBV18 and TRBJ2-3; TRBD1 matches at 7 bases. Germline CDR1 KGHSH, CDR2 LQKENI. This CDR3 region has 14 residues. Losses at the gene ends were 6 bases for V and 2 bases for J; bases not matched to a gene: 5. The CDR3 sequence: CASSAGTDTDTQYF. The DNA of the CDR3 is TGTGCCAGCTCCGCCGGGACAGACACAGATACGCAGTATTTT.

The chain carries TRBV2 and TRBJ2-7, with D hard to call. Germline V gives CDR1 SNHLY, CDR2 FYNNEI. The CDR3 runs 15 residues. The ends were cut back, 0 bases at V and 0 bases at J, with 9 bases in the middle. The CDR3, as DNA: TGTGCCAGCAGTGAAGCGGTAACTTCCTCCTACGAGCAGTACTTC. Translated, it gives CASSEAVTSSYEQYF.

The J gene is TRBJ2-2, the V gene TRBV18; no definite D call. This CDR3 region has 13 residues. Germline V CDR1 and CDR2: KGHSH, LQKENI. V lost 5 bases and J 5 bases, leaving 9 bases between the germline ends. The chain's CDR3 is CASSETTTGELFF. CDR3 DNA sequence: TGTGCCAGCTCAGAGACCACAACCGGGGAGCTGTTTTTT.

V is TRBV5-4 and J is TRBJ1-5, with D unclear. Per the germline V gene, CDR1 is SGHNT and CDR2 is YYREEE (reference sequence). The CDR3 runs 13 residues. The germline V and J ends were trimmed by 9 bases and 2 bases, with 12 bases remaining between them. CDR3 in DNA: TGTGCCACCGGGGAGGGTGGCAATCAGCCCCAGCATTTT. Its protein is CATGEGGNQPQHF.

The chain has TRBV10-3 and TRBJ2-3; 9 bases agree with TRBD2. V trimming: 7 bases; J trimming: 2 bases; junction bases outside the gene matches: 7. CDR3 size: 15 residues. CDR1 is ENHRY, CDR2 SYGVKD, per germline. The CDR3 region has the DNA TGTGCCATCACCCGCGGGGGGGCGGACACAGATACGCAGTATTTT. Protein sequence: CAITRGGADTDTQYF.

The chain joins TRBV5-1 to TRBJ2-1; 14 bases are a match to TRBD2. Germline-derived CDR1 and CDR2 are SGHRS and YFSETQ. After removal of 4 bases from V and 12 bases from J, the junction contained 12 bases not matched to a gene. This CDR3 region has 16 residues. CDR3 sequence: CASSQKTSGRASRQFF. The CDR3, as DNA: TGCGCCAGCAGCCAGAAGACTAGCGGGAGGGCCTCGCGGCAGTTCTTC.

The rearrangement links TRBV11-2 to TRBJ1-1, with D perhaps matching TRBD1 (5 bases). The V and J ends lost 0 bases and 4 bases respectively, with 12 bases between them. This CDR3 is 15 amino acids long. Germline V gene data show CDR1 as SGHAT and CDR2 as FQNNGV. In nucleotides, the CDR3 is TGTGCCAGCAGCTTAGATAGGGCACAGGCCACTGAAGCTTTCTTT. Translating gives CASSLDRAQATEAFF.

The chain has TRBV6-6 and TRBJ1-4; no clear D. The V end was cut by 1 base, the J end by 6 bases, with 9 bases between. Germline V gives CDR1 MNHNY, CDR2 SVGAGI (reference sequence). This CDR3 has 14 amino acids. As DNA, the CDR3 is TGTGCCAGCAGTTACTGGGGAAAGGATGAAAAACTGTTTTTT. It is translated as CASSYWGKDEKLFF.

J is TRBJ1-1 and V is TRBV5-5; no firm D call. There are 14 residues in the CDR3. Trimming shortened V by 0 bases and J by 6 bases, and 12 bases separated the two germline ends. Germline assignment: CDR1 SGHKS and CDR2 YYEKEE (reference sequence). In nucleotides, the CDR3 is TGTGCCAGCAGCTTGGGTCGGTGGAGGGCTGAAGCTTTCTTT. This encodes CASSLGRWRAEAFF.

The chain links TRBV7-3 to TRBJ2-1; TRBD2 agrees at 8 bases. Trimming took 5 bases from V and 6 from J; bases not matched to a gene: 6. Germline V gene data show CDR1 as SGHTA and CDR2 as FQGTGA. This CDR3 comprises 14 residues. CDR3 DNA: TGTGCCAGCAGCCCGGGACTAGTCGGCAATGAGCAGTTCTTC. This gives the protein CASSPGLVGNEQFF.

This rearrangement joins TRBV2 to TRBJ2-2; TRBD2 matches 7 bases. CDR3 length equals 16 residues. Germline-derived CDR1 and CDR2 are SNHLY and FYNNEI. Trimming at V came to 8 bases and at J to 2 bases, leaving 11 bases not matched to a gene. The CDR3 DNA is TGTGCCAGCGGGCTTGAGGGAGGGAGTAACACCGGGGAGCTGTTTTTT. Translation gives CASGLEGGSNTGELFF. Full variable domain (outside the CDR3, taken from reference TRBV2 and TRBJ2-2): EPEVTQTPSHQVTQMGQEVILRCVPISNHLYFYWYRQILGQKVEFLVSFYNNEISEKSEIFDDQFSVERPDGSNFTLKIRSTKLEDSAMYFCASGLEGGSNTGELFFGEGSRLTVL.

The genes are TRBV18 and TRBJ1-2, with TRBD1 matching over 7 bases. The germline V gene encodes CDR1 KGHSH and CDR2 LQKENI. The junction had 6 bases not matched to a gene; V was cut back by 6 bases and J by 5 bases. The CDR3 consists of 13 residues. The CDR3 reads CASSYTGDYGYTF. The CDR3, as DNA: TGTGCCAGCTCCTACACAGGGGATTATGGCTACACCTTC.

The chain has TRBV28 and TRBJ1-5, with 7 bases fitting TRBD1. The CDR3 runs to 16 residues. Germline values: CDR1 MDHEN, CDR2 SYDVKM. V shed 6 bases and J 4 bases; nucleotides not matched to a gene: 12. The CDR3 region is CASRPIRDSRNQPQHF. Here the CDR3 DNA reads TGTGCCAGCAGACCCATCCGGGACAGTAGAAATCAGCCCCAGCATTTT.

In this sample, this clone turned up a few times. V and J are TRBV29-1 and TRBJ2-5; D unclear. The CDR3 loop spans 14 amino acids. Germline CDR1 is SQVTM and CDR2 is ANQGSEA. Between the trimmed V and J ends, which lost 6 bases and 2 bases, there was a span of 16 bases. Here the CDR3 DNA reads TGCAGCGTGGTTTTGTCCCACGATCAAGAGACCCAGTACTTC. Amino acids: CSVVLSHDQETQYF.

This sequence joins TRBV9 and TRBJ2-1; D gene unclear. CDR1 SGDLS and CDR2 YYNGEE come from the germline V gene. The CDR3 has 14 amino acids. Trimming shortened V by 0 bases and J by 4 bases, and 8 bases separated the two germline ends. The CDR3 loop reads CASSVGSTYNEQFF. In DNA, the CDR3 is TGTGCCAGCAGCGTAGGGTCTACGTACAATGAGCAGTTCTTC.

The chain is built from TRBV4-2 and TRBJ2-2; no definite D call. V lost 3 bases and J lost 4, with 3 bases in between. CDR1 is LGHNA, CDR2 YNFKEQ, per germline. This CDR3 is built from 12 residues. CDR3 bases: TGTGCCAGCAGCCACCCCACCGGGGAGCTGTTTTTT. Amino acids: CASSHPTGELFF.

The genes are TRBV6-4 and TRBJ2-1; 9 positions agree with TRBD2. Germline CDR1 reads MRHNA; CDR2 reads SNTAGT. The CDR3 is 15 amino acids. V was clipped by 6 bases and J by 4 bases; unmatched bases: 7. The CDR3 bases are TGTGCCAGCAGCGAGGGACTAGCTAATTACAATGAGCAGTTCTTC. Protein sequence: CASSEGLANYNEQFF.

This sequence joins TRBV4-1 and TRBJ2-5, with D tentatively TRBD1 (5 bases). Per germline, CDR1 MGHRA and CDR2 YSYEKL. Trimming stripped 0 bases from V and 1 base from J, with 12 bases between. The CDR3 contains 16 residues. In nucleotides, the CDR3 is TGCGCCAGCAGCCAAGAAGATCGTAGGGGCCAAGAGACCCAGTACTTC. It encodes CASSQEDRRGQETQYF.